This TCR beta chain comes out of a study of blood T cell repertoires in COVID-19. In the study overall: Sources were T cells, B-cell-depleted T cells, or PBMCs; the material itself was cDNA or gDNA.

How the authors handled the data: Estimation of nucleated cell counts was performed using reference gene primer amplification. Using immunoSEQ multiplex PCR, the repertoire was profiled, and TCRdb retains in-frame clones only, with some absent. The D gene and trimming were derived from the DNA, and the V and J assignments and clone size from that table. Found here are 300,000 to 350,000 clones, about nine tenths of them singletons; the top ten hold more than 6%. The sample consisted of peripheral blood. The clonotype originates from a woman aged 25 to 39 with COVID-19, enrolled during active disease.

The CDR3 DNA reads as TGCGCCAGCAGCCAAGATCTTGGTAGCGGGAGGCTAAGCTCCTACAATGAGCAGTTCTTC. This sequence encodes CASSQDLGSGRLSSYNEQFF. This chain links TRBV4-1 with TRBJ2-1, with 10 bases identical to TRBD2. Germline values: CDR1 MGHRA, CDR2 YSYEKL. V gave up 0 bases and J gave up 0 bases; unmatched junction bases: 11. The CDR3 length is 20 residues.